The 14 T cell receptor beta chains given below trace back to one sample, sequenced in a study of T-cell reconstitution after alpha-beta-depleted transplantation in children. For TCRbeta, the library was prepared with unique molecular identifiers. TCRdb independently ran MiXCR on the PCR reads; one entry per CDR3 protein. The sample includes roughly 610,000 distinct CDR3 sequences, about 10% seen only once; the top ten take around 4%. Sequencing was performed on PBMCs from the stem cell graft donor, taken from the stem cell graft. The receptor set was obtained from a human donor who donated a stem cell graft to a child with acute myeloid leukemia.

The gene calls are TRBV7-9 and TRBJ2-3; no reliable D call. V lost 0 bases, J lost 2 bases, and 9 bases lay in between. This CDR3 has 15 amino acids. Germline loops: CDR1 SEHNR, CDR2 FQNEAQ (reference sequence). In DNA form, the CDR3 reads TGTGCCAGCAGCTTAGCGGTGGACCCCACAGATACGCAGTATTTT. Protein: CASSLAVDPTDTQYF.

This clonotype was recorded at least ten times. CDR3 DNA: TGTGCCAGCAGTTACTCGAAGGTATCTGACGAGCAGTACTTC. It yields the protein CASSYSKVSDEQYF. This rearrangement joins TRBV6-5 to TRBJ2-7; D not certain. The germline V gene has CDR1 MNHEY and CDR2 SVGAGI. V lost 0 bases to trimming and J lost 5 bases, with 11 bases between them. CDR3 length equals 14 residues.

This clonotype was counted between two and nine times. The V gene is TRBV6-4, the J gene TRBJ2-6, with 9 bases that match TRBD1. Germline-derived CDR1 and CDR2 are MRHNA and SNTAGT. The V segment lost 2 bases and the J segment 2 bases; nucleotides outside the gene matches: 16. The CDR3 consists of 21 residues. DNA for the CDR3: TGTGCCAGCAGTGACGGGTGGGAACAGGGGGCGCGACGCGCTGGGGCCAACGTCCTGACTTTC. Its protein product is CASSDGWEQGARRAGANVLTF.

This clonotype occurred a few times. The chain couples TRBV6-2 or TRBV6-3 to TRBJ2-3; tentatively, D is TRBD2 (6 bases). From germline, CDR1 is MNHEY and CDR2 SVGEGT. The CDR3 sequence is 14 residues long. V shed 7 bases and J shed 0 bases, with 11 bases lying between them. The CDR3 is CASTKSGSTDTQYF. The CDR3 bases are TGTGCCAGCACCAAAAGCGGGAGCACAGATACGCAGTATTTT.

V gene TRBV5-4 combines with J gene TRBJ2-7; D possibly matches TRBD1 or TRBD2 (5 bases each). V lost 4 bases, J lost 0 bases, and 14 bases lay in between. Germline CDR1 is SGHNT and CDR2 is YYREEE (reference sequence). The CDR3 loop spans 15 amino acids. Here the CDR3 DNA reads TGTGCCAGCAGCACTCCGGGACGGAACTCCTACGAGCAGTACTTC. Its protein is CASSTPGRNSYEQYF.

The chain combines TRBV28 with TRBJ1-6, with 7 bases identical to TRBD1. V gave up 7 bases and J gave up 6 bases; unmatched junction bases: 6. The CDR3 has 14 residues. The germline CDR1 and CDR2 sequences are MDHEN and SYDVKM. In nucleotides, the CDR3 is TGTGCCAGCATCCCGGGGACAGTTAATTCACCCCTCCACTTT. It yields the protein CASIPGTVNSPLHF.

This clonotype was seen ten or more times. This chain connects TRBV5-1 to TRBJ2-3, with 9 bases aligning to TRBD1. The trim removed 2 bases at V and 3 bases at J, leaving 1 base unmatched. Germline assignment: CDR1 SGHRS and CDR2 YFSETQ. This CDR3 has 14 amino acids. The CDR3 DNA reads as TGCGCCAGCAGCTTCGGGACAGGGACAGATACGCAGTATTTT. Protein sequence: CASSFGTGTDTQYF.

Comments on this clonotype: A junction boundary mismatches the germline segment, possibly from a read error. This rearrangement joins TRBV6-1 to TRBJ2-2; D is unresolved. This CDR3 has 13 residues. Per the germline V gene, CDR1 is MNHNS and CDR2 is SASEGT. The CDR3 coding sequence is TGTGCCAGCAGTCAAGCATTTACCGGGGAGCTGTTTTTT. It encodes CASSQAFTGELFF.

The CDR3 DNA reads as TGTGCCAGCAGCCAAGATCGTGGGCGGGGGGAGCAGTACTTC. It codes for CASSQDRGRGEQYF. The genes are TRBV3-1 and TRBJ2-7; 7 nucleotides match TRBD2. The germline V gene has CDR1 LGHDT and CDR2 YNNKEL (reference sequence). Trimming took 0 bases from V and 7 from J; bases not matched to a gene: 6. This CDR3 has 14 amino acids.

The sample holds a few counts of this clonotype. The CDR3 spells CASSSLAGNTGELFF. As DNA, the CDR3 is TGTGCCAGCAGTTCACTAGCGGGCAACACCGGGGAGCTGTTTTTT. This rearrangement joins TRBV6-2 or TRBV6-3 to TRBJ2-2, with 9 bases fitting TRBD2. V lost 4 bases and J lost 2; bases outside the gene matches: 2. CDR3 length: 15 residues. Germline-derived CDR1 and CDR2 are MNHEY and SVGEGT.

This clonotype was counted many times. This chain connects TRBV29-1 to TRBJ2-7; possible D gene TRBD2, 7 bases. Germline values: CDR1 SQVTM, CDR2 ANQGSEA. Trimming stripped 3 bases from V and 2 bases from J, with 8 bases between. The CDR3 is made up of 12 amino acids. CDR3 nucleotide sequence: TGCAGCGTTGACGGGGGGCCCTACGAGCAGTACTTC. Its protein is CSVDGGPYEQYF.

Only a few counts were recorded for this clonotype. One end of the junction varies from germline; a read error may be responsible. This chain connects TRBV7-2 to TRBJ2-7; D may be TRBD2 (7 bases). Germline V lookup: CDR1 SGHTA, CDR2 FQGNSA. The CDR3 spans 13 residues. The CDR3 reads CATSDPGGPQQYF. The CDR3 nucleotides read TGTGCCACCAGCGACCCGGGGGGCCCGCAACAGTACTTC. Full variable domain (outside the CDR3, taken from reference TRBV7-2 and TRBJ2-7): GAGVSQSPSNKVTEKGKDVELRCDPISGHTALYWYRQSLGQGLEFLIYFQGNSAPDKSGLPSDRFSAERTGGSVSTLTIQRTQQEDSAVYLCATSDPGGPQQYFGPGTRLTVT.

This clonotype was observed a few times. V and J are TRBV7-9 and TRBJ2-7, with 11 bases matching TRBD2. This CDR3 has 16 amino acids. V gave up 4 bases and J gave up 0 bases; unmatched junction bases: 5. Germline-derived CDR1 and CDR2 are SEHNR and FQNEAQ (reference sequence). This chain's CDR3 is CASSSYLAGGSYEQYF. CDR3 nucleotide sequence: TGTGCCAGCAGCTCTTACCTAGCGGGAGGCTCCTACGAGCAGTACTTC. Looking up the rest from reference TRBV7-9 and TRBJ2-7 gives the full variable domain: DTGVSQNPRHKITKRGQNVTFRCDPISEHNRLYWYRQTLGQGPEFLTYFQNEAQLEKSRLLSDRFSAERPKGSFSTLEIQRTEQGDSAMYLCASSSYLAGGSYEQYFGPGTRLTVT.

This clonotype came up a few times. This chain links TRBV20-1 with TRBJ2-2, with D maybe TRBD2 (5 bases). CDR1 DFQATT and CDR2 SNEGSKA come from the germline V gene (reference sequence). The CDR3 has 17 residues. V lost 6 bases and J 3 bases, leaving 23 bases between the germline ends. The CDR3 nucleotides read TGCAGTGCCAGTCCTTTGTCGGTCCGGGGAGACACCGGGGAGCTGTTTTTT. Its translation is CSASPLSVRGDTGELFF.